This entry concerns a single T cell receptor (beta chain). Repertoires were generated with immunoSEQ multiplex PCR, while TCRdb's copy carries only in-frame clones and drops some. Among approximately 300,000 clones listed, roughly nine tenths were seen once. This entry belongs to a study of cytomegalovirus exposure and HLA in healthy donors. Trimming shortened V by 3 bases and J by 4 bases, and 13 bases separated the two germline ends. The CDR3 extends over 15 amino acids. Germline CDR1 reads SEHNR; CDR2 reads FQNEAQ (reference sequence). Sequenced sample: PBMCs. This receptor was taken from a woman aged 30 to 39 in good health and CMV-seropositive. J is TRBJ2-1 and V is TRBV7-9; no definite D call. The DNA for the CDR3 is TGTGCCAGCAGCTTGACCAGAGGTTCATACAATGAGCAGTTCTTC. Protein: CASSLTRGSYNEQFF.